Each of the 20 T cell receptor beta chains below was sequenced from the same sample in a study of shared clonotypes between healthy human individuals. Here immunoSEQ multiplex PCR was the method, and the copy in TCRdb shows in-frame clones only, minus some. The repertoire consists of fewer than 3 million clones, with less than 95% occurring once and the leading ten covering roughly 0.34%. Sequenced: naive CD4+ T cells from PBMCs. Described subset: CD45RA+ positively selected. These TCRs come from a man younger than 30 in good health. Some clones in this sample may be carry-over from other donors' samples.

A remark on this clone: This sample includes further DNA sequences coding for the same CDR3. The chain employs TRBV6-5 and TRBJ2-6, with D unclear. V was shortened by 0 bases and J by 1 base, with 4 bases between the two germline ends. Looked up from germline, CDR1 is MNHEY and CDR2 is SVGAGI. The CDR3 length is 15 residues. The CDR3 here is CASSYSGSGANVLTF. The CDR3 DNA reads as TGTGCCAGCAGTTACTCGGGGTCTGGGGCCAACGTCCTGACTTTC.

This sequence joins TRBV4-2 and TRBJ2-5, with D tentatively TRBD1 (6 bases). V lost 1 base and J 4 bases, leaving 16 bases between the germline ends. CDR1 and CDR2 (germline): LGHNA, YNFKEQ. The CDR3 spans 16 residues. The chain's CDR3 is CASSQATTGSGETQYF. In DNA, the CDR3 is TGTGCCAGCAGCCAAGCCACCACAGGGAGTGGAGAGACCCAGTACTTC.

The count of this clone is one. The chain couples TRBV5-1 to TRBJ2-5, with D possibly being TRBD1 (6 bases). The germline gives CDR1 SGHRS, CDR2 YFSETQ. The V gene lost 4 bases and the J gene lost 4 bases, with 20 bases spanning the gap. The CDR3 loop spans 16 amino acids. The CDR3 nucleotides read TGCGCCAGCAGCATATGGGGTCAGGGGTCCGGAGAGACCCAGTACTTC. It yields the protein CASSIWGQGSGETQYF.

As concerns this clone: One end of the junction is discordant with germline, which a read error may explain. J is TRBJ1-5 and V is TRBV7-9; tentative D call: TRBD1 (6 bases). CDR1 SEHNR and CDR2 FQNEAQ come from the germline V gene (reference sequence). The CDR3 spans 15 residues. The CDR3: CASSVAGAKNQPQHF. The CDR3 DNA follows: TGTGCCAGCAGCGTAGCAGGGGCCAAGAATCAGCCCCAGCATTTT.

This chain joins TRBV5-1 and TRBJ2-2; D ambiguous. Germline CDR1 and CDR2: SGHRS and YFSETQ. The V and J ends lost 3 bases and 8 bases respectively, with 5 bases between them. There are 11 residues in the CDR3. Here the CDR3 DNA reads TGCGCCAGCAGCTCAGGTGGGGAGCTGTTTTTT. Translating gives CASSSGGELFF. Full variable domain (rest looked up from reference TRBV5-1 and TRBJ2-2): KAGVTQTPRYLIKTRGQQVTLSCSPISGHRSVSWYQQTPGQGLQFLFEYFSETQRNKGNFPGRFSGRQFSNSRSEMNVSTLELGDSALYLCASSSGGELFFGEGSRLTVL.

The V and J genes are TRBV19 and TRBJ2-1, with D possibly matching TRBD1 (6 bases). This CDR3 has 12 amino acids. Between the trimmed V and J ends, which lost 4 bases and 5 bases, there was a span of 6 bases. The germline gives CDR1 LNHDA, CDR2 SQIVND (reference sequence). The CDR3 loop is CASSNRDNEQFF. The CDR3 coding sequence is TGTGCCAGTAGTAACAGGGACAATGAGCAGTTCTTC.

The chain is built from TRBV5-5 and TRBJ2-2; D is ambiguous. Germline V gene lookup returns CDR1 SGHKS and CDR2 YYEKEE (reference sequence). CDR3 length: 16 residues. V shed 2 bases and J shed 0 bases, with 11 bases lying between them. CDR3 sequence (DNA): TGTGCCAGCAGCTTTACATCCAAAGCGAACACCGGGGAGCTGTTTTTT. It encodes CASSFTSKANTGELFF.

The chain has TRBV7-2 and TRBJ1-3, with D maybe TRBD1 (6 bases). V was clipped by 3 bases and J by 4 bases, with 16 bases between them. The CDR3 runs to 16 residues. The V gene's germline CDR1 is SGHTA and CDR2 FQGNSA. This CDR3 reads CASSFDRQRAGNTIYF. In DNA form, the CDR3 reads TGTGCCAGCAGCTTCGACAGGCAACGTGCCGGAAACACCATATATTTT.

This rearrangement joins TRBV6-5 to TRBJ2-3; D is unclear. V lost 8 bases to trimming and J lost 5 bases, with 8 bases between them. CDR3 size: 11 residues. CDR1 is MNHEY, CDR2 SVGAGI, per germline. This chain's CDR3 is CASRKQDTQYF. In DNA form, the CDR3 reads TGTGCCAGCCGTAAACAAGATACGCAGTATTTT.

This clone has only one observation. The gene calls are TRBV18 and TRBJ2-1; the match to TRBD2 covers 8 bases. In germline, CDR1 is KGHSH, CDR2 LQKENI. The CDR3 consists of 19 residues. V trimming: 3 bases; J trimming: 0 bases; junction bases outside the gene matches: 13. CDR3 region: CASSPRFFPGGSSYNEQFF. CDR3 nucleotide sequence: TGTGCCAGCTCACCCCGATTCTTCCCGGGAGGGAGCTCCTACAATGAGCAGTTCTTC.

V usage is TRBV7-2 and J usage is TRBJ2-2, with D perhaps assigned TRBD1 or TRBD2 (5 bases each). The CDR3 length is 14 residues. Germline V gene sequence: CDR1 SGHTA, CDR2 FQGNSA. V was clipped by 6 bases and J by 5 bases, with 13 bases between them. The CDR3 sequence: CASRPDWGTGELFF. Here the CDR3 DNA reads TGTGCCAGCAGGCCGGACTGGGGGACCGGGGAGCTGTTTTTT.

The rearrangement links TRBV27 to TRBJ1-5; no clear D. Germline-derived CDR1 and CDR2 are MNHEY and SMNVEV (reference sequence). The CDR3 sequence is 15 residues long. Trimming removed 3 bases from V and 5 bases from J, with 14 bases in between. CDR3 in amino acids: CASSFSLGSDQPQHF. The DNA of the CDR3 is TGTGCCAGCAGTTTCAGTCTGGGTAGTGATCAGCCCCAGCATTTT.

This chain connects TRBV10-1 to TRBJ1-1, with D perhaps TRBD1 (5 bases). Trimming shortened V by 6 bases and J by 5 bases, and 16 bases separated the two germline ends. This CDR3 contains 14 residues. Germline V lookup: CDR1 WNHNN, CDR2 SYGVQD (reference sequence). CDR3 DNA sequence: TGCGCCAGCAGCCCCGGGGGTGCAAGGACTGAAGCTTTCTTT. Translating gives CASSPGGARTEAFF.

This chain links TRBV11-3 with TRBJ2-1, with 7 bases lining up with TRBD2. The V gene end was trimmed by 4 bases and the J gene end by 0 bases; junction bases not matched to a gene: 9. The CDR3 is 17 amino acids. The germline V gene encodes CDR1 SGHNT and CDR2 YENEEA. CDR3 sequence: CASSCVPAGSSYNEQFF. The CDR3 DNA sequence: TGTGCCAGCAGCTGCGTCCCAGCGGGAAGCTCCTACAATGAGCAGTTCTTC.

CDR3 protein: CASSLNSYEQYF. CDR3 in DNA: TGTGCCAGCAGCTTAAACTCCTACGAGCAGTACTTC. The chain uses TRBV7-3 and TRBJ2-7; D call uncertain. The germline gives CDR1 SGHTA, CDR2 FQGTGA. Trimming stripped 1 base from V and 0 bases from J, with 1 base between. The CDR3 extends over 12 amino acids.

The rearrangement joins TRBV2 to TRBJ2-7, with TRBD2 matching over 10 bases. Per the germline V gene, CDR1 is SNHLY and CDR2 is FYNNEI. V shed 8 bases, J shed 2 bases, and the junction held 6 bases outside the gene matches. CDR3 length: 14 amino acids. As DNA, the CDR3 is TGTGCCAGCTTCCGGACTAGCGGAACCTACGAGCAGTACTTC. Amino acid sequence: CASFRTSGTYEQYF.

The chain combines TRBV4-1 with TRBJ2-7; weak D call: TRBD2 (6 bases). This CDR3 is 15 amino acids long. Germline V gives CDR1 MGHRA, CDR2 YSYEKL. V gave up 4 bases and J gave up 3 bases, with 16 bases separating them. DNA for the CDR3: TGCGCCAGCAGCCTACCGGGACTGGCCGACTACGAGCAGTACTTC. Protein sequence: CASSLPGLADYEQYF.

The chain joins TRBV2 to TRBJ2-2; D may be TRBD1 (6 bases). V shed 7 bases and J shed 4 bases, with 10 bases lying between them. The V gene's germline CDR1 is SNHLY and CDR2 FYNNEI. The CDR3 consists of 13 residues. Written as DNA, the CDR3 is TGTGCCAGCACCTGGACAGCCACCGGGGAGCTGTTTTTT. Residues: CASTWTATGELFF.

This clone was counted a single time. V and J are TRBV7-2 and TRBJ2-7; D tentatively fits TRBD1 or TRBD2 (6 bases each). Germline CDR1 reads SGHTA; CDR2 reads FQGNSA. V was pared by 1 base and J by 3 bases, with 13 bases between. The CDR3 has 15 amino acids. The CDR3 nucleotides read TGTGCCAGCAGCTTAGGAGGGGGGCTCTTCTACGAGCAGTACTTC. Protein: CASSLGGGLFYEQYF.

This clone was seen only once. J is TRBJ1-6 and V is TRBV2; no firm D call. Looked up from germline, CDR1 is SNHLY and CDR2 is FYNNEI. CDR3 length: 13 residues. V was cut by 6 bases and J by 10 bases, with 13 bases left in between. The CDR3 bases are TGTGCCAGCAGGGACGCCGTAGGCTCACCCCTCCACTTT. It is translated as CASRDAVGSPLHF. Together with reference TRBV2 and TRBJ1-6, the CDR3 gives the full variable domain: EPEVTQTPSHQVTQMGQEVILRCVPISNHLYFYWYRQILGQKVEFLVSFYNNEISEKSEIFDDQFSVERPDGSNFTLKIRSTKLEDSAMYFCASRDAVGSPLHFGNGTRLTVT.